The clone carrying this T cell receptor beta chain turned up a few times. TCRdb ran MiXCR on the RACE reads and lists one entry per CDR3 protein. The data show some 100,000 distinct CDR3 sequences, about 9.3% seen once. Time point here: patch test 2, 6 weeks after DPC sensitization. Noted treatment: therapeutic diphenylcyclopropenone sensitization with weekly scalp DPC. Germline V lookup: CDR1 SGHRS, CDR2 YFSETQ. With 0 bases clipped from V and 7 bases from J, the junction kept 4 bases outside the gene matches. The length of the CDR3 is 14 residues. This specimen belongs to a study of human T cells and chemical hapten exposure. Study-wide background: Patients were mainly female, each with alopecia areata, totalis or universalis.

The J gene is TRBJ2-7, the V gene TRBV5-1; the match to TRBD1 covers 10 bases. The sequence was obtained from a woman between 35 and 50 years old with alopecia areata. Some clones in this sample may be carry-over from other donors' samples. The sample consisted of whole blood, taken in connection with sensitization to the hapten diphenylcyclopropenone (DPC). DNA of the CDR3: TGCGCCAGCAGCTTGGCCGGACAGGGGGAAGAGCAGTACTTC. Residues: CASSLAGQGEEQYF.